This T cell receptor beta chain was obtained from a study of metastatic and nonmetastatic thyroid tumors. Overall study context: For malignant and benign thyroid patients, tumor or nodule tissue and blood were the sources whose repertoires were compared.

As regards this clone: The antigen remains undetermined.

Thyroid surgery was performed in patients who had received no treatment beforehand. The study's findings and limits: When malignant thyroid tumors were compared with benign nodules, TCR beta diversity was reportedly significantly higher in the malignant tumors. This held in both blood and tumor samples.

Source study methods: It was from CDR3 differences across clinicopathological groups that a distant-metastasis classifier for papillary thyroid cancer was built. TCRdb re-called clones via MiXCR from the PCR reads. Here the V and J calls rest on TCRdb's processing, not on the authors' analysis. The repertoire consists of 35,000 to 45,000 clones, with about 30% occurring once and the leading ten covering roughly a tenth. The CDR3 contains 14 residues. Trimming cost V 7 bases and J 1 base, with 11 bases left between them. Per germline, CDR1 KGHDR and CDR2 SFDVKD. This sequence was found in a male donor with papillary thyroid cancer or a benign thyroid nodule (not recorded which). Some clones in this sample may be carry-over from other donors' samples. The chain has TRBV24-1 and TRBJ2-3; D assignment may be TRBD1 or TRBD2 (5 bases each). Sequences were obtained from blood. The CDR3 nucleotides are TGTGCCACCAGCTTCGGGACCCGCACAGATACGCAGTATTTT. Its protein is CATSFGTRTDTQYF.